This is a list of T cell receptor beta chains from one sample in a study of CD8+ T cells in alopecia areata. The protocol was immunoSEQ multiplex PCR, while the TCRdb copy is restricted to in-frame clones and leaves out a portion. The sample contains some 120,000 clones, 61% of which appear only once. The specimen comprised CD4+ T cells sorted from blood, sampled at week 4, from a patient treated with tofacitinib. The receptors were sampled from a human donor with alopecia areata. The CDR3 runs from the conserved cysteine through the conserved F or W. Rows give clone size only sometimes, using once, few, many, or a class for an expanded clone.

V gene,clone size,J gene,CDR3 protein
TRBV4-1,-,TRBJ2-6,CASSQYGSGANVLTF
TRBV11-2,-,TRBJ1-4,CASSPIRGTGYEKLFF
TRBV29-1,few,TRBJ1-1,CSVGMNTEAFF
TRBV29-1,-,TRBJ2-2,CSVPGAGGGTGELFF
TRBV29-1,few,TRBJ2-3,CSVVLGSTDTQYF
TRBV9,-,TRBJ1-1,CASSVRGHTEAFF
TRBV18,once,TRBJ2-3,CASSPGRTDTQYF
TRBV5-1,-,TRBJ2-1,CASSFGANNEQFF
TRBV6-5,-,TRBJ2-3,CASSLTGIRSDTQYF
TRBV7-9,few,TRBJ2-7,CASSLHDRGVNEQYF
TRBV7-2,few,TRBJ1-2,CASSLVGGQAGYTF
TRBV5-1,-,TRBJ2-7,CASSSGRTGTGFNEQYF
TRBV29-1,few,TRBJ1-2,CSVVSGAAGYTF
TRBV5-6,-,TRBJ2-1,CASSIQGRHNEQFF
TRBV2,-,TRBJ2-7,CASSEEALAGVYEQYF
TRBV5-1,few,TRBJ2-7,CASSGTSGSYEQYF
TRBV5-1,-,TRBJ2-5,CASSSTITGETQYF
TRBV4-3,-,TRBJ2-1,CASSQDPGRPYEQFF
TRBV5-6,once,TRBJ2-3,CASSFGGTGATDTQYF
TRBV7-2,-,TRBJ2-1,CASSPRLAGGYNEQFF
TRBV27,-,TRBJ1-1,CASSLFPLSMNTEAFF
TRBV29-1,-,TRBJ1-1,CSVTPTGIYTEAFF
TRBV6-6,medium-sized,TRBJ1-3,CASRSDRFGNTIYF
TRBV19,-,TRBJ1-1,CASSRDRQNTEAFF
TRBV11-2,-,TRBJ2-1,CASSFPESGRYNEQFF
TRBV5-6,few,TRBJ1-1,CASSLVGLGEAFF
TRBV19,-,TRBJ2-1,CASSRSTSGRSYNEQFF
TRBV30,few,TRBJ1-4,CAGWQIGNEKLFF